Listed below are T cell receptor beta chains from one sample, sequenced in a study of multiple sclerosis patients with progressive multifocal leukoencephalopathy. Assay used: immunoSEQ multiplex PCR; TCRdb lists only in-frame clones, some missing. Here the sample spans about 28,000 clones, 90% being singletons. The sequencing here drew on PBMCs, taken from a patient treated with natalizumab. These receptors were obtained from a human donor with multiple sclerosis. Both conserved end residues are part of each CDR3. A D gene is named only where the DNA matches it firmly. Part of the rows lack a size; the others show once, few, many or a class for expanded clones.

clone_size j_call v_call d_call cdr3_nt cdr3_aa
- TRBJ2-7 TRBV30 TRBD2 TGTGCCTGGACATCCCGGGGGGACGAGCAGTACTTC CAWTSRGDEQYF
once TRBJ2-6 TRBV4-3 TRBD1 TGCGCCAGCAGCGAACAGGGGACCTCTGGGGCCAACGTCCTGACTTTC CASSEQGTSGANVLTF
- TRBJ1-1 TRBV6-6 - TGTGCCAGCAGGAGCCAGACAGTGAACACTGAAGCTTTCTTT CASRSQTVNTEAFF
- TRBJ1-5 TRBV6-6 - TGTGCCAGCAGAGCTCGATGGCCCCAGCATTTT CASRARWPQHF
- TRBJ1-1 TRBV28 TRBD1 TGTGCCAGCAGTTTGAGGGGGCCCCTAACTGAAGCTTTCTTT CASSLRGPLTEAFF
- TRBJ2-6 TRBV7-2 - TGTGCCAGCAGCTTCCGGATCTCTGGGGCCAACGTCCTGACTTTC CASSFRISGANVLTF
- TRBJ1-1 TRBV7-9 - TGTGCCAGCAGCTGGACTGAGAACACTGAAGCTTTCTTT CASSWTENTEAFF
- TRBJ1-1 TRBV2 - TGTGCCAGCAGTGACAGTTGGACTGAAGCTTTCTTT CASSDSWTEAFF
- TRBJ1-2 TRBV5-1 - TGCGCCAGCAGCTTGGTTCCCATTGGGACTAACTATGGCTACACCTTC CASSLVPIGTNYGYTF
- TRBJ2-2 TRBV30 - TGTGCCCTTATGAGAGGGGAGCTGTTTTTT CALMRGELFF
- TRBJ2-4 TRBV5-1 - TGCGCCAGCAGCTTAGGGGGAGGTGTGGGATCAGGCAAAAACATTCAGTACTTC CASSLGGGVGSGKNIQYF
- TRBJ1-5 TRBV7-2 TRBD1 TGTGCCAGCAGCGCCCAAGGGACAGGGAGTCAGCCCCAGCATTTT CASSAQGTGSQPQHF
- TRBJ2-1 TRBV7-8 - TGTGCCAGCAGCGAAGCTGGGTTCTATGAGCAGTTCTTC CASSEAGFYEQFF
few TRBJ1-2 TRBV9 - TGTGCCAGCAGCGGAGAGGGCAGAACTTATGGCTACACCTTC CASSGEGRTYGYTF
- TRBJ1-1 TRBV7-9 - TGTGCCAGCAGCTTAGGAGCCAGGCCTGAAGCTTTCTTT CASSLGARPEAFF
- TRBJ1-2 TRBV15 - TGTGCCACCGGCAGGGACCCAAACTATGGCTACACCTTC CATGRDPNYGYTF
- TRBJ1-6 TRBV11-2 - TGTGCCAGCAGCCGTACGGGGCACCGGTCCTATAATTCACCCCTCCACTTT CASSRTGHRSYNSPLHF
- TRBJ1-1 TRBV11-2 - TGTGCCAGCAGCAAACGGCAAGGGGACTTGGGCATGAACACTGAAGCTTTCTTT CASSKRQGDLGMNTEAFF
- TRBJ1-2 TRBV30 - TGTGCCAAACCAGGGTCCGGCGGAGGCTACACCTTC CAKPGSGGGYTF
- TRBJ2-1 TRBV7-8 TRBD2 TGTGCCAGCAGCTTGGCGGGGGGGGTCTTGGATGAGCAGTTCTTC CASSLAGGVLDEQFF
- TRBJ1-3 TRBV30 TRBD1 TGTGCCTGGAATGGTGCGGGACAGGGGAACTCTGGAAACACCATATATTTT CAWNGAGQGNSGNTIYF
- TRBJ2-5 TRBV9 TRBD1 TGTGCCAGCAGCGTAGATGGACAGGGGGCAATGGAGACCCAGTACTTC CASSVDGQGAMETQYF
- TRBJ1-6 TRBV5-5 - TGTGCCAGCAGCCCCCTCTCCAACAGATTCTATAATTCACCCCTCCACTTT CASSPLSNRFYNSPLHF
- TRBJ2-5 TRBV5-6 - TGTGCCAGCAGCGTCGTAAGTGGTGGAGAGACCCAGTACTTC CASSVVSGGETQYF
- TRBJ1-6 TRBV11-2 TRBD1 TGTGCCAGCAGCTTATTTATGACAGGGGATAGCTCCTATAATTCACCCCTCCACTTT CASSLFMTGDSSYNSPLHF
- TRBJ1-1 TRBV9 TRBD1 TGTGCCAGCAGCGTGGAACCTGGACAGGGGGGGACTGAAGCTTTCTTT CASSVEPGQGGTEAFF
- TRBJ1-2 TRBV29-1 - TGCAGCGTTGGGGGGGGAGGGACCGGTTATGGCTACACCTTC CSVGGGGTGYGYTF
- TRBJ2-7 TRBV13 - TGTGCCAGCAGCCCACCGGGGCCTTACGAGCAGTACTTC CASSPPGPYEQYF
once TRBJ2-7 TRBV18 - TGTGCCAGCTCACCACGTGTAGGGCAAATTTACGAGCAGTACTTC CASSPRVGQIYEQYF
once TRBJ1-1 TRBV5-1 - TGCGCCAGCAGTCCGGACATACAAGGAGGGACTGAAGCTTTCTTT CASSPDIQGGTEAFF
- TRBJ1-3 TRBV7-2 - TGTGCCAGCAATCGCCGAAACACCATATATTTT CASNRRNTIYF
- TRBJ1-5 TRBV19 TRBD1 TGTGCCAGTAGTATTGGGGACAGGGCAAATCAGCCCCAGCATTTT CASSIGDRANQPQHF
- TRBJ1-2 TRBV30 TRBD1 TGTGCCTGGAGGTTACCCGGGACAGACTCTAACTATGGCTACACCTTC CAWRLPGTDSNYGYTF
- TRBJ1-2 TRBV19 - TGTGCCAGTAGTCGGACCGGAATGAGGGGCTACACCTTC CASSRTGMRGYTF
once TRBJ1-1 TRBV6-1 - TGTGCCAGCAGTGAAAGCCCCCGGACTGAAGCTTTCTTT CASSESPRTEAFF
- TRBJ1-1 TRBV4-3 - TGCGCCAGCAGCCGCAACCCCCGAGGGCCTGGCGTGGACACTGAAGCTTTCTTT CASSRNPRGPGVDTEAFF
once TRBJ2-2 TRBV19 - TGTGCCAGTAGGTGGGGACGCCCAGAGGCCGGGGAGCTGTTTTTT CASRWGRPEAGELFF
- TRBJ1-5 TRBV6-1 - TGTGCCAGCAGTGAAGCGGGGATTGGGGGCAATCAGCCCCAGCATTTT CASSEAGIGGNQPQHF
- TRBJ1-1 TRBV5-4 - TGTGCCAGCAGCTTGGAAGGGGGGAAGACTGAAGCTTTCTTT CASSLEGGKTEAFF
- TRBJ1-2 TRBV5-8 - TGTGCCAGCAGCCCTCTGTCTAGTTTCTGGGCGGGCTACACCTTC CASSPLSSFWAGYTF
- TRBJ2-7 TRBV12-2 - TGTGCAAGTCGCTTAAAACGCCCCCCGCCCCGCCGCGGAGCCGCTGGCGAGCAGTACTTC CASRLKRPPPRRGAAGEQYF
- TRBJ1-3 TRBV25-1 TRBD1 TGTGCCACCCTGGACGGGACAGGGGGTGGAAACACCATATATTTT CATLDGTGGGNTIYF
- TRBJ1-6 TRBV7-2 - TGTGCCAGCAGCTTGGGCCCACCCCTCCACTTT CASSLGPPLHF
- TRBJ2-7 TRBV6-1 - TGTGCCAGCCCTGGGGGAATCCTCTCCTACGAGCAGTACTTC CASPGGILSYEQYF
- TRBJ1-1 TRBV9 TRBD1 TGTGCCAGCAGCGTCGGGGACAGATTGAACACTGAAGCTTTCTTT CASSVGDRLNTEAFF
- TRBJ1-4 TRBV6-9 - TGTGCCAGCAGGATGGGACGGAATCTTAATGAAAAACTGTTTTTT CASRMGRNLNEKLFF
- TRBJ2-1 TRBV9 - TGTGCCAGCAGCGTATCGGGGTTAGACACCAATGAGCAGTTCTTC CASSVSGLDTNEQFF
- TRBJ1-2 TRBV5-1 - TGCGCCAGCAGCTTGGGGTCTCTCCTTGGCCCTTATGGCTACACCTTC CASSLGSLLGPYGYTF
- TRBJ2-7 TRBV19 - TGTGCCAGTAGTATAGATGGAGGAGGGGGCGACGAGCAGTACTTC CASSIDGGGGDEQYF
- TRBJ1-2 TRBV4-2 - TGTGCCAGCAGCCAAGATCTTACTGGCTACACCTTC CASSQDLTGYTF
- TRBJ2-7 TRBV19 TRBD1 TGTGCCAGTAGTCTACCGGGACAGGGGGTCTACGAGCAGTACTTC CASSLPGQGVYEQYF
- TRBJ2-3 TRBV2 - TGTGCCAGCAGTGAAGTAGGAGATACGCAGTATTTT CASSEVGDTQYF
few TRBJ2-2 TRBV6-4 - TGTGCCAGCAGTGCAGGGGACACCGGGGAGCTGTTTTTT CASSAGDTGELFF
- TRBJ2-5 TRBV15 - TGTGCCACCAGCAGAGTCTTCCCCTTGAGGGAGACCCAGTACTTC CATSRVFPLRETQYF
- TRBJ2-5 TRBV5-1 - TGCGCCAGCAGCGTGATGGAGACCCAGTACTTC CASSVMETQYF